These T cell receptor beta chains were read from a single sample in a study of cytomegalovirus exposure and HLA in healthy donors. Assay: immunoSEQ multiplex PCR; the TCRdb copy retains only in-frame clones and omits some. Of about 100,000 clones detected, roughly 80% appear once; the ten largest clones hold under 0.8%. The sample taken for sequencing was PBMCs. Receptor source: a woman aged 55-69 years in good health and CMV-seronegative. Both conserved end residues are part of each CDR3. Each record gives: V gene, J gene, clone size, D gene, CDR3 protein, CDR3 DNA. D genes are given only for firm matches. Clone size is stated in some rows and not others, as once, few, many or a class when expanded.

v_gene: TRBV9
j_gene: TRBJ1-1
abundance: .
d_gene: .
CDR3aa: CASSDRGGLRTEAFF
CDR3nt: TGTGCCAGCAGCGATAGGGGGGGTTTGAGGACTGAAGCTTTCTTT

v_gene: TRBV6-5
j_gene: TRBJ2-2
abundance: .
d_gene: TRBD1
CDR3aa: CASSRQGANTGELFF
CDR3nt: TGTGCCAGCAGTCGTCAGGGGGCGAACACCGGGGAGCTGTTTTTT

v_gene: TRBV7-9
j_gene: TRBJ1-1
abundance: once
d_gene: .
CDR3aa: CATLGGEDTEAFF
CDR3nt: TGTGCCACCCTCGGGGGTGAAGACACTGAAGCTTTCTTT

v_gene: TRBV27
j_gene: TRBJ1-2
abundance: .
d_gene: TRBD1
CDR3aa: CASSPSTGMGLGYGYTF
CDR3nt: TGTGCCAGCAGTCCGTCGACAGGGATGGGGCTTGGGTATGGCTACACCTTC

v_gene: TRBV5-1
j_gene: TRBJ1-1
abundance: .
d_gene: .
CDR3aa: CASSLIGEGTEAFF
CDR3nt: TGCGCCAGCAGCTTGATAGGTGAGGGCACTGAAGCTTTCTTT

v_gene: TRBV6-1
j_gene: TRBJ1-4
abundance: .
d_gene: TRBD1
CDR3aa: CASSEIGTGGQVNEKLFF
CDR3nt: TGTGCCAGCAGTGAAATCGGGACAGGGGGTCAGGTCAATGAAAAACTGTTTTTT

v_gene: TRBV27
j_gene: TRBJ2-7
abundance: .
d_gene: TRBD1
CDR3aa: CASSSLGQGSYEQYF
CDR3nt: TGTGCCAGCAGTTCCTTAGGACAGGGGTCCTACGAGCAGTACTTC

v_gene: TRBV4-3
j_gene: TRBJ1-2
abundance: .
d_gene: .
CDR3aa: CASSQDHQGLGGNYGYTF
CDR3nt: TGCGCCAGCAGCCAAGATCATCAGGGCTTGGGGGGTAACTATGGCTACACCTTC

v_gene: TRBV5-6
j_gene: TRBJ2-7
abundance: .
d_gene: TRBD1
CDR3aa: CASSGDRDGYEQYF
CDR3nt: TGTGCCAGCAGCGGGGACAGGGACGGTTACGAGCAGTACTTC

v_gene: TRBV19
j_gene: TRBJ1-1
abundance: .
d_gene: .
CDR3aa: CASSMGPVGGTEAFF
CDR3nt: TGTGCCAGTAGTATGGGCCCCGTCGGGGGAACTGAAGCTTTCTTT

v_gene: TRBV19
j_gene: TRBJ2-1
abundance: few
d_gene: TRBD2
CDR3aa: CASSTVAGGPVEQFF
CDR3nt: TGTGCCAGTAGCACCGTAGCGGGAGGGCCTGTTGAGCAGTTCTTC

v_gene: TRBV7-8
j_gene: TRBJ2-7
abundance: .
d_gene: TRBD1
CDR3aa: CASSLEGTGGSYEQYF
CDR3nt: TGTGCCAGCAGCTTAGAAGGGACAGGGGGATCCTACGAGCAGTACTTC

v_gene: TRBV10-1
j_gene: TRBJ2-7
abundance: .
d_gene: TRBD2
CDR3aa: CASSRLAGFNEQYF
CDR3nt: TGCGCCAGCAGTAGACTAGCGGGGTTTAACGAGCAGTACTTC

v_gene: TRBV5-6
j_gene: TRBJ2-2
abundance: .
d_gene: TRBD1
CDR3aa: CASSLGTGIPGELFF
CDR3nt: TGTGCCAGCAGCTTGGGGACAGGGATTCCCGGGGAGCTGTTTTTT

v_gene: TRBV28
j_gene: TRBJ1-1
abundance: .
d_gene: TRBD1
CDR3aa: CASRTGQTATEAFF
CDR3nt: TGTGCCAGCAGGACAGGGCAGACCGCCACTGAAGCTTTCTTT

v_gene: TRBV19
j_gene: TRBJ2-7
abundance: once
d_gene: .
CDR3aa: CASSPGTLRAYEQYF
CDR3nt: TGTGCCAGTAGTCCCGGGACTCTTAGGGCCTACGAGCAGTACTTC

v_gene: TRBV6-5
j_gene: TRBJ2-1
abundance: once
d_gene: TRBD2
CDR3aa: CASSKVAGAYNEQFF
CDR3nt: TGTGCCAGCAGTAAGGTAGCGGGAGCCTACAATGAGCAGTTCTTC

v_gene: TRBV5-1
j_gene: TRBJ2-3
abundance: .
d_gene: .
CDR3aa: CASSHHEVTDTQYF
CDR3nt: TGCGCCAGCAGCCACCACGAGGTCACAGATACGCAGTATTTT

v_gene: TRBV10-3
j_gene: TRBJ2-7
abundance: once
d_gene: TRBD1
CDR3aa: CAIRSGQSSYEQYF
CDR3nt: TGTGCCATCAGATCGGGACAGAGCTCCTACGAGCAGTACTTC

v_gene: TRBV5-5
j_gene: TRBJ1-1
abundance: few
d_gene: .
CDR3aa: CASSLYNLIF
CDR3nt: TGTGCCAGCAGCTTGTACAATTTGATCTTT

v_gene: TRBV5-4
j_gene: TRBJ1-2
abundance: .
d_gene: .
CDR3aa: CASSLEGRGYTF
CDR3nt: TGTGCCAGCAGCTTGGAAGGGAGGGGCTACACCTTC

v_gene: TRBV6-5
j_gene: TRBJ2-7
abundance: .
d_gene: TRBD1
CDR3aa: CASRNYPGQGYEQYF
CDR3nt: TGTGCCAGCAGAAACTACCCGGGACAGGGCTACGAGCAGTACTTC

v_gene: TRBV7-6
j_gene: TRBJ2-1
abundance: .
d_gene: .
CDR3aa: CASSLDSSSYNEQFF
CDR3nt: TGTGCCAGCAGCTTGGACTCCTCCTCCTACAATGAGCAGTTCTTC

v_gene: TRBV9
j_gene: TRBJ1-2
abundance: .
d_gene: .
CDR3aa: CASSVTGVNYGYTF
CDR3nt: TGTGCCAGCAGCGTTACAGGAGTTAACTATGGCTACACCTTC

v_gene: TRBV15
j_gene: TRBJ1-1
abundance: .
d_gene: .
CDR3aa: CATSRPNTEAFF
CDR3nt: TGTGCCACCAGCCGTCCGAACACTGAAGCTTTCTTT

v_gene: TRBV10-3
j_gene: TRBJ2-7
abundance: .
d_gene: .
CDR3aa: CAISESTGGTESYEQYF
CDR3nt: TGTGCCATCAGTGAGTCGACTGGGGGGACTGAATCCTACGAGCAGTACTTC

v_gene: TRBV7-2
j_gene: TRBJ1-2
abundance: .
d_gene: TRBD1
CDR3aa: CASSLARDRGHGYTF
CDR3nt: TGTGCCAGCAGCTTAGCCCGAGACAGGGGGCATGGCTACACCTTC

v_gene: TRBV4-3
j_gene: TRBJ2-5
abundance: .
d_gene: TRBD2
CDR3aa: CASSQGGTSDRRGETQYF
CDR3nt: TGCGCCAGCAGCCAAGGGGGGACTAGCGACCGTAGGGGGGAGACCCAGTACTTC

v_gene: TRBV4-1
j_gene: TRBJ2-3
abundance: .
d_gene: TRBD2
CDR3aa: CASSQDQSGGAGTIQYTQYF
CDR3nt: TGCGCCAGCAGCCAAGATCAGAGCGGGGGGGCCGGTACTATACAATATACGCAGTATTTT

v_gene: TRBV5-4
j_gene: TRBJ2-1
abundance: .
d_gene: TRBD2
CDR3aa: CASSLGGTSGSLNEQFF
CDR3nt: TGTGCCAGCAGCTTGGGAGGGACTAGCGGGAGTTTAAATGAGCAGTTCTTC

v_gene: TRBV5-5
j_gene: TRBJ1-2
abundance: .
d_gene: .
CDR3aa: CASSLRVLDGYTF
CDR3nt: TGTGCCAGCAGCTTGCGAGTTTTGGATGGCTACACCTTC

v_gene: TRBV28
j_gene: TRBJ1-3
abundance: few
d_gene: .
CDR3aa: CASSRDTFSGNTIYF
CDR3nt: TGTGCCAGCAGTAGGGACACCTTCTCTGGAAACACCATATATTTT

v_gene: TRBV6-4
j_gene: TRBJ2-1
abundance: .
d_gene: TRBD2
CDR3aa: CASSDFGSGGPNEQFF
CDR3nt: TGTGCCAGCAGTGACTTTGGTAGCGGGGGTCCCAATGAGCAGTTCTTC

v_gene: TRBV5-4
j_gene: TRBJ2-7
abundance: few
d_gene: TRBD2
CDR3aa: CASSAQQRGSYEQYF
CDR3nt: TGTGCCAGCAGCGCGCAGCAGCGGGGGTCCTACGAGCAGTACTTC

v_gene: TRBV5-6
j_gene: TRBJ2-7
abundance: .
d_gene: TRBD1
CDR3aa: CASSDLRGSSYEQYF
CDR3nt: TGTGCCAGCAGCGATCTCAGGGGGAGCTCCTACGAGCAGTACTTC

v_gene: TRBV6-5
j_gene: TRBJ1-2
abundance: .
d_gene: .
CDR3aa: CAAGQSLGYTF
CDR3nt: TGTGCCGCAGGACAGTCCCTAGGCTACACCTTC

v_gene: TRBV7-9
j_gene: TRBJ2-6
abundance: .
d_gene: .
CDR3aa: CASSLGVGTGVSGANVLTF
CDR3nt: TGTGCCAGCAGCTTAGGCGTTGGGACGGGAGTCTCTGGGGCCAACGTCCTGACTTTC

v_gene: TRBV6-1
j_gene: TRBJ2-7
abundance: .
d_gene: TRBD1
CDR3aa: CASSDRDRTYEQYF
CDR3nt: TGTGCCAGCAGTGATAGGGACAGGACCTACGAGCAGTACTTC

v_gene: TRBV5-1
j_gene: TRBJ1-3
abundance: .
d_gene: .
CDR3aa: CASSLALLDSGSGNTIYF
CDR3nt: TGCGCCAGCAGCTTGGCCCTACTGGACAGCGGCTCTGGAAACACCATATATTTT

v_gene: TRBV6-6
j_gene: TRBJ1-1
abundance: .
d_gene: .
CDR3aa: CASSGDMNTEAFF
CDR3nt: TGTGCCAGTTCGGGAGATATGAACACTGAAGCTTTCTTT

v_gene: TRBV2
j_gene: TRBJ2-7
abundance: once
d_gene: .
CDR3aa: CASSEERQALYEQYF
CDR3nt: TGTGCCAGCAGTGAAGAGAGACAGGCGCTTTACGAGCAGTACTTC

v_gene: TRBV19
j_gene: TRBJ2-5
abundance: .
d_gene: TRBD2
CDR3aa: CASSPRTSGGLGETQYF
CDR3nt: TGTGCCAGTAGTCCCCGGACTAGCGGGGGCCTCGGAGAGACCCAGTACTTC